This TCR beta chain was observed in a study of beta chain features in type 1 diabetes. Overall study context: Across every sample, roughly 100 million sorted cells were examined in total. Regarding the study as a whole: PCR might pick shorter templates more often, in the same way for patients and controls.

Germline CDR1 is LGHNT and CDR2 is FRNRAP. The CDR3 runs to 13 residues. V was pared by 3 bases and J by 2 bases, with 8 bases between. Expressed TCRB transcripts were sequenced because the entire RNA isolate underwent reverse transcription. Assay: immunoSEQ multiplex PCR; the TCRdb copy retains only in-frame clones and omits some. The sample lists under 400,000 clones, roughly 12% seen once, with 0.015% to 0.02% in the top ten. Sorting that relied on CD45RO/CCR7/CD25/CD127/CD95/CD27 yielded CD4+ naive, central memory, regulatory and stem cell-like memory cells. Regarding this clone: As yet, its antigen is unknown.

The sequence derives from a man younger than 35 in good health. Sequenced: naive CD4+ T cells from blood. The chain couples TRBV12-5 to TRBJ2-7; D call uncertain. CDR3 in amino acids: CASGFGLPYEQYF. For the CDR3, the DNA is TGTGCTAGTGGTTTTGGGCTACCCTACGAGCAGTACTTC.